This is a list of T cell receptor beta chains from one sample in a study of vaccination effects on CD4 cells after COVID-19. Their antigens remain unidentified. The assay was immunoSEQ multiplex PCR, and TCRdb's table has in-frame clones only and misses some. The data contain 25,000 to 30,000 clones, 75% to 90% of them singletons. The material sequenced was CD4+ T cells from PBMCs cultured with SARS-CoV-2 spike peptides, taken after COVID-19 vaccination. The receptors derive from a human donor who received a COVID-19 vaccine. Some clones in this sample may be carry-over from other donors' samples. The CDR3 runs from the conserved cysteine through the conserved F or W. Each record gives: CDR3 length, J gene, V gene, clone size, D gene, CDR3 DNA, CDR3 protein. A D gene is named only where the DNA matches it firmly. Clone sizes are given selectively: once, few, many, or a class where the clone is expanded.

16 TRBJ2-3 TRBV6-2/TRBV6-3 . TRBD1 TGTGCCAGCAGTTACTTGGGACAGACTAGCACAGATACGCAGTATTTT CASSYLGQTSTDTQYF
14 TRBJ2-3 TRBV5-8 . TRBD1 TGTGCCAGCCCCGGGACAGGGCCCACAGATACGCAGTATTTT CASPGTGPTDTQYF
12 TRBJ1-2 TRBV24-1 . . TGTGCCACCAGTGCAGGGTCGTATGGCTACACCTTC CATSAGSYGYTF
13 TRBJ2-3 TRBV19 . . TGTGCCAGTAGAGTGCATGCACAAGATACGCAGTATTTT CASRVHAQDTQYF
14 TRBJ2-2 TRBV7-2 . . TGTGCCAGCAGCCCTACTGGGAACACCGGGGAGCTGTTTTTT CASSPTGNTGELFF
17 TRBJ2-2 TRBV11-2 . TRBD2 TGTGCCAGCAGCAGGGACGCGGGGGGCCTGAACACCGGGGAGCTGTTTTTT CASSRDAGGLNTGELFF
13 TRBJ1-5 TRBV18 . . TGTGCCAGCAACGGGGGCGCCAATCAGCCCCAGCATTTT CASNGGANQPQHF
15 TRBJ1-5 TRBV9 . . TGTGCCAGCAGCGTAGAGGCCTCAGGGGATCAGCCCCAGCATTTT CASSVEASGDQPQHF
15 TRBJ2-3 TRBV11-2 . TRBD1 TGTGCCAGCAGGGACAGGGGGCTCAGCACAGATACGCAGTATTTT CASRDRGLSTDTQYF
11 TRBJ2-3 TRBV29-1 . . TGCAGCGTTGCCTTGCCAGATACGCAGTATTTT CSVALPDTQYF
15 TRBJ1-6 TRBV6-6 . . TGTGCCAGCAGTTTGGCACAGACGTATAATTCACCCCTCCACTTT CASSLAQTYNSPLHF
14 TRBJ1-3 TRBV28 . . TGTGCCACCGGTCGCCTGAGCTCTGGAAACACCATATATTTT CATGRLSSGNTIYF
16 TRBJ1-2 TRBV24-1 . . TGTGCCACCAGTGACCCCGGGACGGATCACGCGGGAGGCTACACCTTC CATSDPGTDHAGGYTF
18 TRBJ2-2 TRBV21-1 . . TGTGCCAGCAGCAAAGATAAAAAGGGGAGCCTCTACACCGGGGAGCTGTTTTTT CASSKDKKGSLYTGELFF
13 TRBJ1-1 TRBV2 few . TGTGCCAGCAGCGGCAGTTTGAACACTGAAGCTTTCTTT CASSGSLNTEAFF
19 TRBJ1-5 TRBV7-9 . . TGTGCCAGCAGCTTAGCGGGAGATCGGGGCGGGAGGGGCAATCAGCCCCAGCATTTT CASSLAGDRGGRGNQPQHF
16 TRBJ2-1 TRBV19 . . TGTGCCAGTAGCTACCAACTAGGGACCGCCGACAATGAGCAGTTCTTC CASSYQLGTADNEQFF
14 TRBJ2-5 TRBV6-1 . . TGTGCCAGCAGTGAAACCAGGGGCCGAGAGACCCAGTACTTC CASSETRGRETQYF
16 TRBJ1-2 TRBV4-2 . TRBD1 TGTGCCAGCAGCCAAGCCGGGACAGGGGATAACTATGGCTACACCTTC CASSQAGTGDNYGYTF
15 TRBJ2-1 TRBV5-1 . . TGCGCCAGCAGCTTGAAGGGAAGCTCCTACAATGAGCAGTTCTTC CASSLKGSSYNEQFF
12 TRBJ2-1 TRBV6-5 . TRBD1 TGTGCCAGCAGTCGACAGGGTAATGAGCAGTTCTTC CASSRQGNEQFF
15 TRBJ2-3 TRBV6-5 . . TGTGCCAGCAGTACAAGGGGGGGGCCCGTGGATACGCAGTATTTT CASSTRGGPVDTQYF
15 TRBJ2-6 TRBV5-6 . . TGTGCCAGCAGCTTGTTGGCGTCTGGGGCCAACGTCCTGACTTTC CASSLLASGANVLTF
15 TRBJ2-4 TRBV5-1 . . TGCGCCAGCAGCCCATCGGATCACGAACGGGACATTCAGTACTTC CASSPSDHERDIQYF
16 TRBJ1-2 TRBV2 few . TGTGCCAGCAGTGACAGAACGCTGGGGTTACACTATGGCTACACCTTC CASSDRTLGLHYGYTF
15 TRBJ2-6 TRBV19 . . TGTGCCAGTAGTGGAACAGGCTCTGGGGCCAACGTCCTGACTTTC CASSGTGSGANVLTF
19 TRBJ2-6 TRBV6-2/TRBV6-3 once TRBD1 TGTGCCAGCAGTTACAATCCGGGACAGGGGGCAGCTGGGGCCAACGTCCTGACTTTC CASSYNPGQGAAGANVLTF
14 TRBJ2-2 TRBV7-9 . . TGTGCCAGCAGCTTAAAGCGAACAGACGGGGAGCTGTTTTTT CASSLKRTDGELFF
14 TRBJ2-5 TRBV5-1 . . TGCGCCAGCAGCTCCCGAGGTGGGCAAGAGACCCAGTACTTC CASSSRGGQETQYF
15 TRBJ1-6 TRBV4-1 . . TGCGCCAGCAGCCAAGCAACAGAATATAATTCACCCCTCCACTTT CASSQATEYNSPLHF
16 TRBJ2-3 TRBV19 . . TGTGCCAGTAGTATAGCCCTCTTCAGCGTCACAGATACGCAGTATTTT CASSIALFSVTDTQYF
14 TRBJ2-2 TRBV10-1 . TRBD1 TGCGCCAGCAGTAGCGCAGGGGGCACCGGGGAGCTGTTTTTT CASSSAGGTGELFF
15 TRBJ1-1 TRBV6-5 . . TGTGCCAGCAGTTACTGGGCCACATCGGACACTGAAGCTTTCTTT CASSYWATSDTEAFF
15 TRBJ2-3 TRBV2 . TRBD1 TGTGCCAGCAGTGGCCGGGACAGGGGATCAGATACGCAGTATTTT CASSGRDRGSDTQYF
13 TRBJ2-5 TRBV5-1 . . TGCGCCAGCAGCCCAGGACAGCAAGAGACCCAGTACTTC CASSPGQQETQYF
16 TRBJ2-5 TRBV12-5 . TRBD2 TGTGCTAGTGGTTCACCTAGCGGGGGAACACAAGAGACCCAGTACTTC CASGSPSGGTQETQYF
14 TRBJ2-1 TRBV2 . TRBD2 TGTGCCAGCCTTTCATCTCGGGGGGGGACAGAGCAGTTCTTC CASLSSRGGTEQFF
16 TRBJ1-6 TRBV3-1/TRBV3-2 . . TGTGCCAGCAGCCAAGATTTGGGGGAGTTCAATTCACCCCTCCACTTT CASSQDLGEFNSPLHF
10 TRBJ2-3 TRBV27 . TRBD2 TGTGCCACCGGGGGGGATACGCAGTATTTT CATGGDTQYF
14 TRBJ1-5 TRBV2 . . TGTGCCAGCAGTGACAGGGCCAACAATCAGCCCCAGCATTTT CASSDRANNQPQHF
15 TRBJ1-6 TRBV6-5 . . TGTGCCAGCGCGCGGGTCAGCTCCTATAATTCACCCCTCCACTTT CASARVSSYNSPLHF